What follows describes a single T cell receptor beta chain. Its antigen is as yet unknown. The V segment lost 1 base and the J segment 2 bases; nucleotides outside the gene matches: 4. Germline CDR1 and CDR2: SGHTA and FQGNSA. The CDR3 loop spans 16 amino acids. The data stem from a study of T cell clonotyping in hematopoietic cell transplantation. Study findings and constraints: Recipient TCR diversity dropped after transplant; expanded clonotypes rose from day 30 to 180.

Using immunoSEQ multiplex PCR, the repertoire was profiled, and TCRdb retains in-frame clones only, with some absent. The sample consists of some 9,900 clones, around four fifths of them appearing once. Sequencing was performed on PBMCs, taken 30 days after allogeneic stem cell transplant. This chain joins TRBV7-2 and TRBJ2-3, with 9 bases lining up with TRBD2. The receptor was derived from a female patient aged 35-55 years who had an allogeneic stem cell transplant from a related donor, so T cells may come from the graft donor. Some clones in this sample may be carry-over from other donors' samples. Written as DNA, the CDR3 is TGTGCCAGCAGCTTAGGTAGCGGGAGCCTCACAGATACGCAGTATTTT. Protein: CASSLGSGSLTDTQYF.